The source of this TCR beta chain is a study of T cells after yellow fever vaccination. This clonotype was observed a handful of times. Its antigen is still unknown. CDR3 length equals 16 residues. The V and J ends lost 1 base and 9 bases, in that order; junction bases with no gene match: 11. Germline assignment: CDR1 SEHNR and CDR2 FQNEAQ (reference sequence). One entry per CDR3 protein, called by TCRdb with MiXCR from the 5' RACE reads. The sample lists just under 600,000 distinct CDR3 sequences, approximately 12% occurring once. Findings and caveats of the study: Clonotypes found in both CD4 and CD8 compartments made up a small share.

The input for sequencing was PBMCs, taken on the day of the yellow fever booster vaccination. The sequence came from a man aged 25 to 40 who received the YFV17D yellow fever vaccine. The chain is built from TRBV7-9 and TRBJ2-5; 10 nucleotides agree with TRBD2. The CDR3 DNA sequence: TGTGCCAGCAGCTTAGAGATCCCTAGCGGGGGCATGTCCCAGTACTTC. It yields the protein CASSLEIPSGGMSQYF.